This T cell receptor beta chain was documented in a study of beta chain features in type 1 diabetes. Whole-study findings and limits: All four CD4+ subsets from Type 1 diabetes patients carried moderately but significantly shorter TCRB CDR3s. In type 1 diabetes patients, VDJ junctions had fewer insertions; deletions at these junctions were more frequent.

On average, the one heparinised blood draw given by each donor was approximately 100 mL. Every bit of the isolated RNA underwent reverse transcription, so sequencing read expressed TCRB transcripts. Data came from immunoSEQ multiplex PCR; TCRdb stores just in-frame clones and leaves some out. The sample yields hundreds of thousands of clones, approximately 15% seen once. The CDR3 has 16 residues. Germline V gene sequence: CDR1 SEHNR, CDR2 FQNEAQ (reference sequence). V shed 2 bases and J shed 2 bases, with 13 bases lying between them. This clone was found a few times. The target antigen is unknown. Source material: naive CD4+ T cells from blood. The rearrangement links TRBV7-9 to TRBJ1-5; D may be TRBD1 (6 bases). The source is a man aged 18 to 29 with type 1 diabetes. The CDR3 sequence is CASSLQGNGGNQPQHF. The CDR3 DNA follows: TGTGCCAGCAGCTTACAGGGGAATGGTGGCAATCAGCCCCAGCATTTT.